Listed below are T cell receptor beta chains from one sample, sequenced in a study of molecular identifiers for immune sequencing clone quantification. Each CDR3 protein gets one entry after TCRdb re-called the PCR reads with MiXCR. The repertoire holds roughly 93,000 distinct CDR3 sequences, with roughly 19% as singletons. Specimen: naive CD8+ T cells from blood, with Jurkat cell RNA spiked in. The origin of the receptors is a human donor in good health. Some libraries in this study had Jurkat cell RNA spiked in. CDR3s include the opening cysteine and the closing phenylalanine or tryptophan. D genes are given only for firm matches. Only part of the rows carry a size: once, few, many, or a class if the clone is expanded.

j_call v_call clone_size d_call cdr3_nt cdr3_aa
TRBJ1-6 TRBV21-1 many NA TGTGCCAGCAACCGAGTTGACAGGGAAAATTCACCCCTCCACTTT CASNRVDRENSPLHF
TRBJ2-3 TRBV5-6 few NA TGTGCCAGCAGCTCCGACAGGCAAAGAAGCACAGATACGCAGTATTTT CASSSDRQRSTDTQYF
TRBJ2-7 TRBV4-3 many NA TGCGCCAGCAGCCAAGAGAGGGGAAGGGGGTACGAGCAGTACTTC CASSQERGRGYEQYF
TRBJ2-7 TRBV6-2/TRBV6-3 NA TRBD2 TGTGCCAGTAGGGGACTAGCGCAGACCTACGAGCAGTACTTC CASRGLAQTYEQYF
TRBJ2-3 TRBV7-6 many TRBD2 TGTGCCAGCAGGGTTACTAGCGGGGGGCCGTTAACTAGCACAGATACGCAGTATTTT CASRVTSGGPLTSTDTQYF
TRBJ2-3 TRBV7-9 many NA TGTGCCAGCAGCCCGGGGGAGGGGACACCGGTTCGTGTATGGACAGATACGCAGTATTTT CASSPGEGTPVRVWTDTQYF
TRBJ2-7 TRBV2 many TRBD2 TGTGCCAGCAGCAGACGGACTAGCCTGGCTTCCGACGAGCAGTACTTC CASSRRTSLASDEQYF
TRBJ1-4 TRBV4-3 NA NA TGCGCCAGCAGCCAAGATTTGTCGAATGAAAAACTGGTCTTT CASSQDLSNEKLVF
TRBJ2-5 TRBV7-9 many NA TGTGCCAGCAGCTCCGGACAGCAACAAGAGACCCAGTACTTC CASSSGQQQETQYF
TRBJ2-3 TRBV3-1 many NA TGTGCCAGCAGCCAATGGCCAGAGCAGTATTTT CASSQWPEQYF